The 18 T cell receptor beta chains listed next were all sequenced from one sample in a study of blood T cell repertoires in COVID-19. The repertoire was sequenced with immunoSEQ multiplex PCR; TCRdb's copy has only in-frame clones and lacks some. The repertoire holds approximately 180,000 clones, approximately 79% seen once, with roughly 5.2% in the top ten. The sequenced material came from PBMCs or T cells enriched from blood (not recorded which). All receptors come from a woman between 55 and 75 years old with acute COVID-19.

This chain connects TRBV5-4 to TRBJ1-3, with 10 bases matching TRBD1. CDR1 SGHNT and CDR2 YYREEE come from the germline V gene (reference sequence). CDR3 length: 15 amino acids. The trim removed 4 bases at V and 7 bases at J, leaving 8 bases unmatched. CDR3 bases: TGTGCCAGCAGCCCGGGACAGGGGATAATGAACACCATATATTTT. It specifies CASSPGQGIMNTIYF. Looking up the rest from reference TRBV5-4 and TRBJ1-3 gives the full variable domain: ETGVTQSPTHLIKTRGQQVTLRCSSQSGHNTVSWYQQALGQGPQFIFQYYREEENGRGNFPPRFSGLQFPNYSSELNVNALELDDSALYLCASSPGQGIMNTIYFGEGSWLTVV.

The chain links TRBV6-5 to TRBJ2-7; 7 bases are a match to TRBD2. V dropped 6 bases and J dropped 1; count of bases not matched to a gene: 9. Germline V gene data show CDR1 as MNHEY and CDR2 as SVGAGI. The CDR3 runs to 15 residues. In nucleotides, the CDR3 is TGTGCCAGCAGCAAAAAGACGGGGGGATCCTACGAGCAGTACGTC. The encoded protein is CASSKKTGGSYEQYV.

This chain uses TRBV3-1 (or the pseudogene TRBV3-2) with TRBJ1-4; D is perhaps TRBD1 (6 bases). The germline gives CDR1 LGHDT, CDR2 YNNKEL (reference sequence). V was clipped by 6 bases and J by 7 bases, with 18 bases between them. This CDR3 region has 15 residues. CDR3 sequence: CASSLFGGLGEKLFF. The CDR3 DNA reads as TGTGCCAGCAGTCTTTTCGGGGGGCTGGGTGAAAAACTGTTTTTT.

This clone was seen just once. The chain carries TRBV2 and TRBJ1-5; 8 bases match TRBD1. Germline trimming cut 7 bases from V and 5 bases from J; bases unmatched to any gene: 4. This CDR3 has 13 residues. The germline V gene has CDR1 SNHLY and CDR2 FYNNEI. The CDR3 is CASKKQGDQPQHF. DNA of the CDR3: TGTGCCAGCAAAAAACAGGGGGATCAGCCCCAGCATTTT.

The chain has TRBV6-1 and TRBJ2-7, with TRBD2 matching over 7 bases. Trimming removed 0 bases from V and 3 bases from J; junction bases left unmatched: 5. Germline V gene lookup returns CDR1 MNHNS and CDR2 SASEGT. The CDR3 is made up of 15 amino acids. The CDR3 spells CASSEASSGFYEQYF. The CDR3 DNA sequence: TGTGCCAGCAGTGAAGCATCTAGCGGTTTCTACGAGCAGTACTTC.

The chain couples TRBV10-1 to TRBJ1-2; 7 nucleotides match TRBD1. Germline V gene sequence: CDR1 WNHNN, CDR2 SYGVQD (reference sequence). This CDR3 region has 13 residues. The V and J ends lost 5 bases and 9 bases, in that order; junction bases with no gene match: 9. CDR3 protein: CASSNIAGGRYTF. CDR3 in DNA: TGCGCCAGCAGTAATATAGCAGGGGGACGCTACACCTTC.

The V and J genes are TRBV4-3 and TRBJ2-3; a weak D match, TRBD2 (5 bases). Looked up from germline, CDR1 is LGHNA and CDR2 is YSLEER. V lost 3 bases and J 2 bases, leaving 12 bases between the germline ends. The length of the CDR3 is 15 residues. For the CDR3, the DNA is TGCGCCAGCAGCCAGGGGAGACTCACCACAGATACGCAGTATTTT. Protein product: CASSQGRLTTDTQYF.

The chain carries TRBV6-5 and TRBJ2-2, with TRBD1 matching 8 bases. Germline trimming cut 7 bases from V and 5 bases from J; bases unmatched to any gene: 6. CDR1 is MNHEY, CDR2 SVGAGI, per germline. The CDR3 extends over 14 amino acids. This CDR3 is CASTHDRGTGELFF. CDR3 nucleotide sequence: TGTGCCAGCACCCACGACAGGGGTACCGGGGAGCTGTTTTTT.

The chain is built from TRBV6-5 and TRBJ2-1, with D perhaps matching TRBD1 (6 bases). The CDR3 loop spans 15 amino acids. V was clipped by 0 bases and J by 5 bases, with 11 bases between them. The germline gives CDR1 MNHEY, CDR2 SVGAGI. The CDR3 protein is CASSYSHRVDNEQFF. The CDR3 DNA sequence: TGTGCCAGCAGTTACTCCCACAGGGTCGACAATGAGCAGTTCTTC.

This clone has only a few counts. V usage is TRBV29-1 and J usage is TRBJ1-6; D call uncertain. CDR3 length: 14 amino acids. Per the germline V gene, CDR1 is SQVTM and CDR2 is ANQGSEA. Trimming took off 2 bases at V and 9 bases at J, with 14 bases between the two ends. The CDR3 DNA reads as TGCAGCGTTGAATTGGGAGGTTTAGGTTCACCCCTCCACTTT. It codes for CSVELGGLGSPLHF.

The chain links TRBV9 to TRBJ2-3; D gene ambiguous. Between the trimmed V and J ends, which lost 1 base and 2 bases, there was a span of 8 bases. This CDR3 has 14 amino acids. The germline gives CDR1 SGDLS, CDR2 YYNGEE. The CDR3 loop reads CASSVNFPTDTQYF. DNA of the CDR3: TGTGCCAGCAGCGTAAACTTCCCCACAGATACGCAGTATTTT.

The V gene is TRBV28, the J gene TRBJ1-6, with a tentative D call TRBD1 (5 bases). V was pared by 2 bases and J by 4 bases, with 12 bases between. From germline, CDR1 is MDHEN and CDR2 SYDVKM. This CDR3 has 16 amino acids. The CDR3 is CASSLGRQGYNSPLHF. The DNA of the CDR3 is TGTGCCAGCAGTTTAGGTCGGCAGGGTTATAATTCACCCCTCCACTTT.

The chain recombines TRBV29-1 with TRBJ1-2; no definite D call. Germline-derived CDR1 and CDR2 are SQVTM and ANQGSEA. The CDR3 has 14 amino acids. V was trimmed by 7 bases and J by 8 bases, leaving 23 bases between them. The DNA for the CDR3 is TGCAGCGCCTGGACGGGGTTCTCTCTATTAGGCTACACCTTC. It encodes CSAWTGFSLLGYTF.

V usage is TRBV10-3 and J usage is TRBJ1-1; 8 positions match TRBD1. With V trimmed by 7 bases and J by 6 bases, 13 bases remained unmatched. The CDR3 is 15 residues long. From germline, CDR1 is ENHRY and CDR2 SYGVKD. CDR3 residues: CAITDQAGGSAEAFF. The CDR3 DNA sequence: TGTGCCATCACAGACCAGGCAGGGGGCAGCGCTGAAGCTTTCTTT.

The chain carries TRBV7-2 and TRBJ2-2; 9 nucleotides line up with TRBD2. In germline, CDR1 is SGHTA, CDR2 FQGNSA. This CDR3 spans 17 amino acids. After removal of 1 base from V and 1 base from J, the junction contained 4 bases not matched to a gene. The DNA for the CDR3 is TGTGCCAGCAGCTTAGTTCTGCGGGAGGGGAACACCGGGGAGCTGTTTTTT. It codes for CASSLVLREGNTGELFF.

The chain combines TRBV30 with TRBJ2-5; no clear D gene. Germline V gives CDR1 GTSNPN, CDR2 SVGIG (reference sequence). This CDR3 region has 13 residues. V dropped 4 bases and J dropped 1 base, with 10 bases sitting between them. Here the CDR3 reads CAWMSLFQETQYF. The DNA for the CDR3 is TGTGCCTGGATGTCACTCTTCCAAGAGACCCAGTACTTC.

The CDR3 is CASSVATSGSYEQFF. The CDR3 DNA reads TGTGCCAGCAGCGTAGCTACTAGCGGGAGTTATGAGCAGTTCTTC. J is TRBJ2-1 and V is TRBV9; TRBD2 agrees at 11 bases. Germline V gene data show CDR1 as SGDLS and CDR2 as YYNGEE. This CDR3 is 15 amino acids long. Germline trimming cut 0 bases from V and 8 bases from J; bases unmatched to any gene: 4.

J is TRBJ2-1 and V is TRBV19; 7 bases agree with TRBD2. CDR3 length equals 14 residues. Germline V gene sequence: CDR1 LNHDA, CDR2 SQIVND (reference sequence). V shed 10 bases, J shed 2 bases, and the junction held 8 bases outside the gene matches. CDR3 sequence: CATSSGPTYNEQFF. The CDR3 nucleotides read TGTGCCACCTCTAGCGGACCGACCTACAATGAGCAGTTCTTC.